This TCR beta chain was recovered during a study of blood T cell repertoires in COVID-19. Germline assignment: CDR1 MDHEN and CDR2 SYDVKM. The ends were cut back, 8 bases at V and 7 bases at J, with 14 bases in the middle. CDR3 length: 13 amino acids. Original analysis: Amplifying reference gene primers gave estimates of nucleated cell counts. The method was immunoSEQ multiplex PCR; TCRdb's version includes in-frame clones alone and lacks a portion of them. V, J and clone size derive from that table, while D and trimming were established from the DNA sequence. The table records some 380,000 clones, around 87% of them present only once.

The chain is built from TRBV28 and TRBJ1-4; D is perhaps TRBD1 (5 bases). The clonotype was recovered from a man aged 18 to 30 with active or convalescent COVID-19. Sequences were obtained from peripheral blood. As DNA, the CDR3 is TGTGCCAGCTCGCAGGGCGTTATTGAAAAACTGTTTTTT. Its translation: CASSQGVIEKLFF.